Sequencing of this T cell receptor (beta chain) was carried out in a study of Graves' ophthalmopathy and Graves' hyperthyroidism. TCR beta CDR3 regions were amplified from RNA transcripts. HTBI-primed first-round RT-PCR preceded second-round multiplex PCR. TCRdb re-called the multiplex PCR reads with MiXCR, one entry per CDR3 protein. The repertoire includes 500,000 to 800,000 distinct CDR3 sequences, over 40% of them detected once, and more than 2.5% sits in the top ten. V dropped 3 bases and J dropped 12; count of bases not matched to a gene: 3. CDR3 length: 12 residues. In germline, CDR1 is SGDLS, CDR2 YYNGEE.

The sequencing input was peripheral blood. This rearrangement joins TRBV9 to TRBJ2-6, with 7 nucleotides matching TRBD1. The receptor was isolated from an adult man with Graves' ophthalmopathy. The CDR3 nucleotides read TGTGCCAGCAGCGGGGGGACAGCCGTCCTGACTTTC. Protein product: CASSGGTAVLTF.